This T cell receptor (beta chain) was sequenced in a study of blood T cell repertoires in COVID-19. Looking at the study overall: The origin of the acute and convalescent COVID-19 samples was the United States, Italy and Spain.

TCRdb's table, derived via immunoSEQ multiplex PCR, lists solely in-frame clones and lacks some. The profile shows around 180,000 clones, about 85% of them singletons. V lost 10 bases and J lost 8; bases outside the gene matches: 8. The germline V gene encodes CDR1 SGHAT and CDR2 FQNNGV. There are 13 residues in the CDR3. The sequenced sample was peripheral blood. The chain carries TRBV11-2 and TRBJ1-2; TRBD1 matches 12 bases. The source of this sequence is a man in his 70s with active or convalescent COVID-19. The CDR3 sequence: CANGGQGATGYTF. In DNA, the CDR3 is TGTGCCAACGGGGGACAGGGGGCGACGGGCTACACCTTC.